Shown below are 6 T cell receptor beta chains from a single sample sequenced in a study of CD8 T cells in Susac syndrome. Random hexamers served to reverse transcribe roughly 0.5 to 1 ug RNA. TCRdb re-called the immunoSEQ multiplex PCR reads with MiXCR, one entry per CDR3 protein. The sample has over 120,000 distinct CDR3 sequences, 85% to 95% seen once. What was sequenced was CD4+ T cells from PBMCs. The receptors here all came from a human donor with Susac syndrome.

V and J are TRBV19 and TRBJ1-2; TRBD1 is a possible D gene (6 bases). Germline loops: CDR1 LNHDA, CDR2 SQIVND (reference sequence). CDR3 length equals 13 residues. V was trimmed by 5 bases and J by 5 bases, leaving 12 bases between them. CDR3 region: CASSDSGEYGYTF. In nucleotides, the CDR3 is TGTGCCAGTAGTGATTCAGGGGAATATGGCTACACCTTC.

Notes on this clonotype: Relative to the germline gene, one junction end is altered; a read error may explain this. V gene TRBV20-1 combines with J gene TRBJ1-1; perhaps TRBD1 as D (5 bases). This CDR3 region has 12 residues. Germline CDR1 DFQATT, CDR2 SNEGSKA (reference sequence). For the CDR3, the DNA is TGCAGTGCTAGGGGGGAGAACACTGAGGCTTTCTTT. This gives the protein CSARGENTEAFF.

J is TRBJ1-2 and V is TRBV14; D is unclear. The CDR3 is 11 residues long. Germline V CDR1 and CDR2: SGHDN, FVKESK. V was pared by 6 bases and J by 4 bases, with 6 bases between. CDR3 amino acids: CASRGVYGYTF. CDR3 bases: TGTGCCAGCAGGGGCGTCTATGGCTACACCTTC.

The chain combines TRBV25-1 with TRBJ2-3; D might be TRBD1 or TRBD2, each matching 5 bases. V lost 8 bases, J lost 2 bases, and 14 bases lay in between. The germline V gene has CDR1 MGHDK and CDR2 SYGVNS. The CDR3 length is 14 residues. CDR3 sequence reads: CASSPTGTTDTQYF. The DNA for the CDR3 is TGTGCCAGCTCTCCGACGGGGACCACAGATACGCAGTATTTT. Variable domain in full (rest from reference TRBV25-1 and TRBJ2-3): EADIYQTPRYLVIGTGKKITLECSQTMGHDKMYWYQQDPGMELHLIHYSYGVNSTEKGDLSSESTVSRIRTEHFPLTLESARPSHTSQYLCASSPTGTTDTQYFGPGTRLTVL.

The chain employs TRBV3-1 and TRBJ2-2; D possibly corresponds to TRBD1 (5 bases). V was trimmed by 5 bases and J by 0 bases, leaving 7 bases between them. This CDR3 has 14 residues. Germline V gives CDR1 LGHDT, CDR2 YNNKEL (reference sequence). Here the CDR3 reads CASSDSANTGELFF. DNA for the CDR3: TGTGCCAGCAGCGACAGCGCGAACACCGGGGAGCTGTTTTTT. The whole variable domain, filled in from reference TRBV3-1 and TRBJ2-2, reads DTAVSQTPKYLVTQMGNDKSIKCEQNLGHDTMYWYKQDSKKFLKIMFSYNNKELIINETVPNRFSPKSPDKAHLNLHINSLELGDSAVYFCASSDSANTGELFFGEGSRLTVL.

J is TRBJ2-3 and V is TRBV7-9, with TRBD2 matching over 10 bases. The CDR3 has 15 residues. After removal of 5 bases from V and 1 base from J, the junction contained 3 bases not matched to a gene. Germline CDR1 reads SEHNR; CDR2 reads FQNEAQ (reference sequence). The CDR3 loop reads CASSLSGGRTDTQYF. For the CDR3, the DNA is TGTGCCAGCAGCCTTAGCGGGGGGCGCACAGATACGCAGTATTTT.